This T cell receptor beta chain is drawn from a study of preoperative IRX-2 immunotherapy in early breast cancer (dated by TCRdb to between 2019 and 2020). Points on this clone: The antigen this receptor binds is unknown. Per-base quality was not reported, and no clone a single base away is much larger than it. Some base is unread or ambiguous, which is why its residue reads as X.

In light of the paper, this sample's treatment or condition label describes: preoperative locoregional IRX-2 cytokine immunotherapy. The samples were obtained from a phase Ib study in which preoperative, locoregional IRX-2 cytokine immunotherapy intended to prime immune responses was tested. Donors were patients with early-stage breast cancer who received IRX-2 before surgery. To prepare the library, the immunoSEQ multiplex PCR assay was applied. What TCRdb holds here is the immuneACCESS table cut down to in-frame rearrangements. Part of the clones is not present; checked against another copy, under half of the missing clones reflect an unresolved V gene, and the others are unexplained. The sample table records 39,000 or so clones; approximately 80% of these occur just once. Over 1% of the sample goes to the ten largest clones. From a lookup of the germline V gene, CDR1 and CDR2 are SGHRS and YFSETQ. From the cysteine up to the phenylalanine, the CDR3 has a length of 15 residues. The entry retains the CDR3 DNA only, 45 bases that are in frame from base 1. The germline ends are 12 bases apart after V is trimmed by 0 bases and J by 3 bases.

This specimen was tumor tissue, taken after IRX-2 immunotherapy. The receptor chain draws on TRBV5-1 and TRBJ1-2, with TRBD1 tentatively as D gene (5 bases match). The receptor was isolated from a human donor with breast cancer. The DNA sequence reads TGCGCCAGCAGCTTGGKCGCGGGGGGGGACTATGGCTACACCTTC. Its protein reads: CASSLXAGGDYGYTF.